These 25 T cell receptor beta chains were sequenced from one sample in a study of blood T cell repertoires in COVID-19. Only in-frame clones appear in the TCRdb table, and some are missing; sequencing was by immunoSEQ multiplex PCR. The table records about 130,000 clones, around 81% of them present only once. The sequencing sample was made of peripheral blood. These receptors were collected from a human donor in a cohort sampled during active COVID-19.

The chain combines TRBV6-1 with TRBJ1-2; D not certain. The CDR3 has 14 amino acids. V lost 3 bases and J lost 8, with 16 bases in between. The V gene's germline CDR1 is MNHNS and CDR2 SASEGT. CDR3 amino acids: CASSERAPTSGYTF. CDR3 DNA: TGTGCCAGCAGTGAGCGGGCACCTACTAGCGGCTACACCTTC.

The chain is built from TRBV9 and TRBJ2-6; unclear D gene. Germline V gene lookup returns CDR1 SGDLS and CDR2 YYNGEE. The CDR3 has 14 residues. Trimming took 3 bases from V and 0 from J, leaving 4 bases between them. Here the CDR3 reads CASSAYSGANVLTF. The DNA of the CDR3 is TGTGCCAGCAGCGCTTACTCTGGGGCCAACGTCCTGACTTTC.

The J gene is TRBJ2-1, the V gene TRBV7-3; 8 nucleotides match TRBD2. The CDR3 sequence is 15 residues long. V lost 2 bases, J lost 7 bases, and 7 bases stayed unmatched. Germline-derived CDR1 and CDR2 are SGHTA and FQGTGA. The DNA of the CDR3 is TGTGCCAGCAGCTTAGACGCGGGGGGTAGAAATGAGCAGTTCTTC. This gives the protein CASSLDAGGRNEQFF.

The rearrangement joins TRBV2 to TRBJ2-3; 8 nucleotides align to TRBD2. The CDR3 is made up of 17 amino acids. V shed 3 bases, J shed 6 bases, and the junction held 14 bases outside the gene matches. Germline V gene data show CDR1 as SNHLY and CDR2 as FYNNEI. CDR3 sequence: CASSEGRGGHPSDTQYF. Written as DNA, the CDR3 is TGTGCCAGCAGTGAGGGCCGGGGGGGCCACCCATCGGATACGCAGTATTTT.

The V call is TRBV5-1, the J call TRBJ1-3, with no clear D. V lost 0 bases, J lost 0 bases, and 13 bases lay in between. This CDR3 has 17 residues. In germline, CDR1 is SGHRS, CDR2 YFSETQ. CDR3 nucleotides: TGCGCCAGCAGCTTGGCCTCGGTGAGGAGCTCTGGAAACACCATATATTTT. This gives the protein CASSLASVRSSGNTIYF.

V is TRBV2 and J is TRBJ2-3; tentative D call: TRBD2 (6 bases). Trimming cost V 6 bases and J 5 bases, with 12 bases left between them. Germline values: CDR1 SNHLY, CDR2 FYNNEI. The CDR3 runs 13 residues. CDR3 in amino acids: CASRVGEVDTQYF. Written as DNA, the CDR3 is TGTGCCAGCAGGGTCGGGGAGGTAGATACGCAGTATTTT.

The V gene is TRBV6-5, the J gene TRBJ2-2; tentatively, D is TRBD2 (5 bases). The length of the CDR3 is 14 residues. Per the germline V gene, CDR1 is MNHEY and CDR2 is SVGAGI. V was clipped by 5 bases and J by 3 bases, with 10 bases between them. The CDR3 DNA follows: TGTGCCAGCAGTCAAATGCGGGACACCGGGGAGCTGTTTTTT. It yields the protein CASSQMRDTGELFF.

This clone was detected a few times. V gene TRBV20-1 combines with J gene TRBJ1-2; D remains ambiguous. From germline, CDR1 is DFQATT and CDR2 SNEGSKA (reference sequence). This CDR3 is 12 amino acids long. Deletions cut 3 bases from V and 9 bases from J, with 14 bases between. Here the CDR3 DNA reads TGCAGTGCTAGTCGTGAGAAACAGAGCTACACCTTC. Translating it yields CSASREKQSYTF.

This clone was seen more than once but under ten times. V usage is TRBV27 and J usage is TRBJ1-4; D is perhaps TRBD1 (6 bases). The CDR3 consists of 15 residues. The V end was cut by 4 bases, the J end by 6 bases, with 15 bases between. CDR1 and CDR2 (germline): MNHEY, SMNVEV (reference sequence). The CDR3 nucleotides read TGTGCCAGCAGTTGGGCACGGGGGGCCGATGAAAAACTGTTTTTT. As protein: CASSWARGADEKLFF.

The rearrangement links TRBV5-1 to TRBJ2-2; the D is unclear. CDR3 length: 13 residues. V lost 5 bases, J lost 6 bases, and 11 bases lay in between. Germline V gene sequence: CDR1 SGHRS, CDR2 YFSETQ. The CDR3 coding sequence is TGCGCCAGCAGGCCGGTATTGTCCGGGGAGCTGTTTTTT. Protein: CASRPVLSGELFF.

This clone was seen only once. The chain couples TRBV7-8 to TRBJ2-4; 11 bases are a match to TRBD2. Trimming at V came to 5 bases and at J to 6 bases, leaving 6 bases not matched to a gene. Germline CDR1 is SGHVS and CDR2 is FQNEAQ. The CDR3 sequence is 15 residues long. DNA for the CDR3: TGTGCCAGCAGCCCTAGCGGGGGGCCGGGAAACATTCAGTACTTC. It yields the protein CASSPSGGPGNIQYF. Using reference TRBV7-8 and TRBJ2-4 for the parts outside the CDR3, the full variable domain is GAGVSQSPRYKVAKRGQDVALRCDPISGHVSLFWYQQALGQGPEFLTYFQNEAQLDKSGLPSDRFFAERPEGSVSTLKIQRTQQEDSAVYLCASSPSGGPGNIQYFGAGTRLSVL.

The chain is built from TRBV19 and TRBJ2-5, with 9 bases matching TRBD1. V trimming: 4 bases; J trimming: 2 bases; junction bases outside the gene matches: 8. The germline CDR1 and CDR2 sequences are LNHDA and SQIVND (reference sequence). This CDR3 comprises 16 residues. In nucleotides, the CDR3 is TGTGCCAGTAGTAACCGCCCGACAGGGGGACAAGAGACCCAGTACTTC. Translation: CASSNRPTGGQETQYF.

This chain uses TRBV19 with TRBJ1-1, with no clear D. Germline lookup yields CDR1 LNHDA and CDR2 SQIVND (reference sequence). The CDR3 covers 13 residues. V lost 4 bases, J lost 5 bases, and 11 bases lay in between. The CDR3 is CASSTLTETEAFF. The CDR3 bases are TGTGCCAGTAGTACCCTCACCGAGACTGAAGCTTTCTTT.

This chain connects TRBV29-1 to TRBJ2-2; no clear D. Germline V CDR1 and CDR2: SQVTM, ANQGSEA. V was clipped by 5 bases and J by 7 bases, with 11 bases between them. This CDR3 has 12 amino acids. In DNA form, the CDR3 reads TGCAGCGTTCGTATTGCAGGCGGGGAGCTGTTTTTT. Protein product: CSVRIAGGELFF.

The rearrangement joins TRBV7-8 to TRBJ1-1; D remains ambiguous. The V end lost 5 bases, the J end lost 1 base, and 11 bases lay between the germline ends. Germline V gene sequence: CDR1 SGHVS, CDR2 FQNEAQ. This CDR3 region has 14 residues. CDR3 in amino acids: CASSTSGGNTEAFF. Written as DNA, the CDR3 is TGTGCCAGCAGCACCAGTGGTGGGAACACTGAAGCTTTCTTT.

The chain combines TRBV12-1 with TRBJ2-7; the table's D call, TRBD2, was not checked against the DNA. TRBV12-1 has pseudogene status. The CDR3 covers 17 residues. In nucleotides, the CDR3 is TGTGCCAGCAGCTTTAAAGAAGCGGGGGGTAACTTCTACGAGCAGTACTTC. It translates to CASSFKEAGGNFYEQYF.

The CDR3 here is CASSIDRSLSGANVLTF. The CDR3 DNA reads TGTGCCAGCAGCATAGACAGAAGTCTCTCTGGGGCCAACGTCCTGACTTTC. This chain joins TRBV5-5 and TRBJ2-6; D is possibly TRBD1 (5 bases). The V end lost 4 bases, the J end lost 0 bases, and 14 bases lay between the germline ends. This CDR3 has 17 amino acids. The germline V gene has CDR1 SGHKS and CDR2 YYEKEE (reference sequence).

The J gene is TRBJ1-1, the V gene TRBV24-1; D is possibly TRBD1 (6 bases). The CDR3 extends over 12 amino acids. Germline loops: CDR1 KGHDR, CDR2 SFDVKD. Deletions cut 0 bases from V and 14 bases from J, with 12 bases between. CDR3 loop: CATSDLLGARFF. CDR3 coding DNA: TGTGCCACCAGTGATTTGTTGGGGGCTCGGTTCTTT.

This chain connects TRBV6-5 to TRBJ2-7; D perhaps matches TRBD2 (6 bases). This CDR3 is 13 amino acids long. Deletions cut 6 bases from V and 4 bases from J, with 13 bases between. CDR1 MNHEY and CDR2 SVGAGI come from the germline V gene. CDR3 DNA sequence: TGTGCCAGCAGGAAAGACGGACTATACGAGCAGTACTTC. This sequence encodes CASRKDGLYEQYF.

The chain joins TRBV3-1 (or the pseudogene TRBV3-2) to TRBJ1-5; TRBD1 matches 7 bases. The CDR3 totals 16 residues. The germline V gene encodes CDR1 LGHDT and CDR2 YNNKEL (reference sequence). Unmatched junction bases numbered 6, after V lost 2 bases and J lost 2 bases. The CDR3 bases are TGTGCCAGCAGCCAATCGTACACAGGGGGCAATCAGCCCCAGCATTTT. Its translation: CASSQSYTGGNQPQHF.

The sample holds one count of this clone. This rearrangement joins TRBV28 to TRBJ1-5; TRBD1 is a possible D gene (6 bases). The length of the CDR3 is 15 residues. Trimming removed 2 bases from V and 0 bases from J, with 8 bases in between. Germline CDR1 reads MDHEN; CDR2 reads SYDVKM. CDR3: CASSLGGNSNQPQHF. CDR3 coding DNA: TGTGCCAGCAGTTTAGGGGGCAATAGCAATCAGCCCCAGCATTTT.

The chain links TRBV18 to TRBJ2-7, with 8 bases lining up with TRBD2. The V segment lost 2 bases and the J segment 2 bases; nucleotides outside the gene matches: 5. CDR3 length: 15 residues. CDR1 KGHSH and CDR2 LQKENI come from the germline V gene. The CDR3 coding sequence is TGTGCCAGCTCACCAGTCAGCGGGGGAGCCTACGAGCAGTACTTC. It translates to CASSPVSGGAYEQYF.

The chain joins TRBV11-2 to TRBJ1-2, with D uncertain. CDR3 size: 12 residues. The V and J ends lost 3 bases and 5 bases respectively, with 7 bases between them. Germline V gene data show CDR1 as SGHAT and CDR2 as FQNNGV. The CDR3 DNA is TGTGCCAGCAGCTTGAGAATGTATGGCTACACCTTC. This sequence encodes CASSLRMYGYTF.

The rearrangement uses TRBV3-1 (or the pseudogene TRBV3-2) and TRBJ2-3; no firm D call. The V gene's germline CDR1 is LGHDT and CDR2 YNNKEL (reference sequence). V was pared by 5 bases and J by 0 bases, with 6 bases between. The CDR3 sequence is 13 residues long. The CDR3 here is CASSELSTDTQYF. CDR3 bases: TGTGCCAGCAGCGAGCTTAGCACAGATACGCAGTATTTT.

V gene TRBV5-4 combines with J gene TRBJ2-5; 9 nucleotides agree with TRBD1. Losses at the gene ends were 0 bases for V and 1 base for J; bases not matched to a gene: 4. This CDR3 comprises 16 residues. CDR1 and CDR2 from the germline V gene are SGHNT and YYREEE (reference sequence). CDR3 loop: CASSLGDRVFQETQYF. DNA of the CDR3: TGTGCCAGCAGCTTGGGGGACAGGGTCTTCCAAGAGACCCAGTACTTC.